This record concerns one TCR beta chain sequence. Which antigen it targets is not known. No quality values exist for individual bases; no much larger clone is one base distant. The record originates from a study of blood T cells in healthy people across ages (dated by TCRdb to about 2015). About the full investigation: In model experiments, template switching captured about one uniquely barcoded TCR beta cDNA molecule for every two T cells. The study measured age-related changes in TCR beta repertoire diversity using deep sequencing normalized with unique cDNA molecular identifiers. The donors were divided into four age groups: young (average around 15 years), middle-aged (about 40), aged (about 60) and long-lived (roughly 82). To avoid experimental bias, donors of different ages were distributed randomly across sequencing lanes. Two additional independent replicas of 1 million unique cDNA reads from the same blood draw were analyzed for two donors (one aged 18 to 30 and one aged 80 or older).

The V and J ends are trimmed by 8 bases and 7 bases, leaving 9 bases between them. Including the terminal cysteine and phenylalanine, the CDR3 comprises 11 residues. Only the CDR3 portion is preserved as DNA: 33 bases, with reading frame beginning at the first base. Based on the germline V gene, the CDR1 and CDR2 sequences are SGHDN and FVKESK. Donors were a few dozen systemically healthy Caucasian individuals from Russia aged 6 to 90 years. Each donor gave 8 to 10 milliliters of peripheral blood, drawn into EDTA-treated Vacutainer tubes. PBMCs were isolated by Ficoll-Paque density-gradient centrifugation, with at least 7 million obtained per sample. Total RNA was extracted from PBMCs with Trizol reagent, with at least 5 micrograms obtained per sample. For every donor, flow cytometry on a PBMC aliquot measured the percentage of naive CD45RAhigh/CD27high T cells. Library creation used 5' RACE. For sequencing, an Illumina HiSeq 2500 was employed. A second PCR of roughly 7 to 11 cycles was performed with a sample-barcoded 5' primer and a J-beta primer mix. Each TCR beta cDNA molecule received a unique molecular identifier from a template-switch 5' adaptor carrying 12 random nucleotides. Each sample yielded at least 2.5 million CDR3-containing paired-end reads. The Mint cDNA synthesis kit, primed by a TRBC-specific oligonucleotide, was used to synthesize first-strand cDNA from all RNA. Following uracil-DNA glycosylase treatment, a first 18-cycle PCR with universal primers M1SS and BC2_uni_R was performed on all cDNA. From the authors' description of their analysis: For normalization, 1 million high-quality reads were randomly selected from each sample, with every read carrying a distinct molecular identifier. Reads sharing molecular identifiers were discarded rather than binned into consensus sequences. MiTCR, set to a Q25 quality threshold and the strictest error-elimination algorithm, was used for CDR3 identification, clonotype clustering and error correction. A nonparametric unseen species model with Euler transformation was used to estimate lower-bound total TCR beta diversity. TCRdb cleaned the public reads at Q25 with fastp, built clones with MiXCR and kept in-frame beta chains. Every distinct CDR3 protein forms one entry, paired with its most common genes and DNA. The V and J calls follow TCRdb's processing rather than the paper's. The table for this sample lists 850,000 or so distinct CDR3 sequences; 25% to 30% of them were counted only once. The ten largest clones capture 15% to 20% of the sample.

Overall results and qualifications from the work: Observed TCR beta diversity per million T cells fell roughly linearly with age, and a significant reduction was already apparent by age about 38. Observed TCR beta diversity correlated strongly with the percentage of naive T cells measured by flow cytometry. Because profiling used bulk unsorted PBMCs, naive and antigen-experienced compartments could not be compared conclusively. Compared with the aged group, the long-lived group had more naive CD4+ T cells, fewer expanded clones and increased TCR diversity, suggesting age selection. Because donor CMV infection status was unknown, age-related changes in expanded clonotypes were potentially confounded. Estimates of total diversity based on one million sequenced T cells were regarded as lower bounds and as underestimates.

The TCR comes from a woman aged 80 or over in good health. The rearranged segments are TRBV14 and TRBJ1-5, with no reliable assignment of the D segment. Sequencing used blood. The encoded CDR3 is CASPLGQPQHF. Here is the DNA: TGTGCCAGCCCCCTGGGACAGCCCCAGCATTTT.